The T cell receptor beta chain described here comes from a study of response to subunit inactivated influenza vaccine (dated by TCRdb to 2017 to 2018). Notes on the research overall: Deep quantitative T cell receptor repertoire profiling was used in the study to track responses to a trivalent subunit inactivated influenza vaccine.

What the work shows at the level of the full study, not this receptor alone: The authors suggested that each seasonal influenza vaccination may recruit only a limited number of new T cells.

According to the germline V gene (reference sequence), CDR1 reads DFQATT and CDR2 reads SNEGSKA. The CDR3, from cysteine to phenylalanine, totals 14 residues. Of all the DNA, just the CDR3 is kept, 42 bases in frame from base 1. V and J are trimmed by 7 bases and 7 bases, and the gene matches miss 11 bases of the junction. This clonotype came up many times. No cognate antigen has been identified for it. Base quality data are lacking; no much larger clone is found one base away. Receptor libraries were prepared by RT-PCR. TCRdb names Illumina HiSeq 2500 as the instrument used. The public sequencing data were trimmed at Q25 with fastp and processed into clonotypes with MiXCR by TCRdb, which kept only in-frame beta chains. A single entry per CDR3 protein holds the most common genes and DNA from its merged rows. This sample holds more than 400,000 distinct CDR3 sequences; roughly 7.9% were observed only once. Clones ranked in the top ten supply around 13% of the sample.

The sequence was collected from a man between 50 and 69 years old who received an inactivated influenza vaccine. Donor details come from another sample of the same person, matched by shared clones. The sequence links TRBV20-1 to TRBJ2-1, with 9 bases aligning to TRBD2. The source was PBMCs from blood, collected around 25 months after vaccination. The encoded CDR3 is CSDESGRHGNEQFF. The nucleotide sequence is TGCAGTGATGAGAGCGGGAGGCACGGTAATGAGCAGTTCTTC.